This note documents a single TCR beta chain sequence. Germline assignment: CDR1 MGHRA and CDR2 YSYEKL. The CDR3 consists of 16 residues. Trimming took 6 bases from V and 4 from J; bases not matched to a gene: 12. Repertoires were generated with immunoSEQ multiplex PCR, while TCRdb's copy carries only in-frame clones and drops some. The table lists around 140,000 clones, about 94% of them singletons. The data stem from a study of cytomegalovirus exposure and HLA in healthy donors. This clonotype was obtained from a man between 18 and 35 years old in good health and CMV-seropositive. The chain couples TRBV4-1 to TRBJ1-1; 9 bases align to TRBD1. Material for sequencing was PBMCs. CDR3 DNA: TGCGCCAGCAGTCTTTGGACAGGGGCGGTTGGCACTGAAGCTTTCTTT. Its translation is CASSLWTGAVGTEAFF.